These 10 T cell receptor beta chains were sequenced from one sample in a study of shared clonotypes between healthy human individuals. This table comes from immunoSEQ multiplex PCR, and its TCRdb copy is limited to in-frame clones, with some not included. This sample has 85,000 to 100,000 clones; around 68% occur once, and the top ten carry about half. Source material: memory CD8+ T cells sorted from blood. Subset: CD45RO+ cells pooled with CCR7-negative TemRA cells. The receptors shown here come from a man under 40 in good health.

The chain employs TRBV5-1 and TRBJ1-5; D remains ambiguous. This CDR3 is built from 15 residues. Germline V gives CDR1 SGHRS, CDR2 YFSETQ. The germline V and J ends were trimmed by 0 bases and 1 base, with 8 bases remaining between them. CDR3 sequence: CASSLEEKSNQPQHF. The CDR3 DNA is TGCGCCAGCAGCTTGGAGGAGAAAAGCAATCAGCCCCAGCATTTT.

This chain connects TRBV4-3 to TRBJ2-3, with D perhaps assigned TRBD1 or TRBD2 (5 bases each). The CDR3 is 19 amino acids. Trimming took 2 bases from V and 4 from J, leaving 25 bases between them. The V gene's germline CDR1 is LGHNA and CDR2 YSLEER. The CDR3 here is CASSQRRLPMGESADTQYF. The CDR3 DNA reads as TGCGCCAGCAGCCAAAGAAGGCTGCCGATGGGGGAGTCGGCAGATACGCAGTATTTT.

DNA for the CDR3: TGTGCCAGCAGTTCCGATATGGGACAGGAGAAGGCTGGCTACACCTTC. Translating gives CASSSDMGQEKAGYTF. This rearrangement joins TRBV6-5 to TRBJ1-2; 8 bases agree with TRBD1. From germline, CDR1 is MNHEY and CDR2 SVGAGI. After removal of 4 bases from V and 7 bases from J, the junction contained 14 bases not matched to a gene. The CDR3 has 16 amino acids.

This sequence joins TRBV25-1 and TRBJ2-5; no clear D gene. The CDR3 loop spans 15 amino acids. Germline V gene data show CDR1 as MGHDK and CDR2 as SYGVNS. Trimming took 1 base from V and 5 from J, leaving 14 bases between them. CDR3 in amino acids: CASSELGQKNETQYF. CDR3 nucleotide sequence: TGTGCCAGCAGTGAATTAGGGCAGAAAAACGAGACCCAGTACTTC.

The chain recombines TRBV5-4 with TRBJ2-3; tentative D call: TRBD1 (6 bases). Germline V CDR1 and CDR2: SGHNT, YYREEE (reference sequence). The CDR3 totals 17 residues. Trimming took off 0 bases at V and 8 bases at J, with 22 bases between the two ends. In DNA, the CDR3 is TGTGCCAGCAGCTTGGAATTTGGGACAACCAGCAGCGGTACGCAGTATTTT. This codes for CASSLEFGTTSSGTQYF.

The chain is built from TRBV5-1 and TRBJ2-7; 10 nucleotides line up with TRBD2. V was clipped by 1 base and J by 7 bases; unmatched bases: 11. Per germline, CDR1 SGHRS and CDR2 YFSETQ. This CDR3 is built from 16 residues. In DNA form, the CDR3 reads TGCGCCAGCAGCTTGTTCAGCGGGAGGGCCACGCGGGAGCAGTACTTC. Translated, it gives CASSLFSGRATREQYF.

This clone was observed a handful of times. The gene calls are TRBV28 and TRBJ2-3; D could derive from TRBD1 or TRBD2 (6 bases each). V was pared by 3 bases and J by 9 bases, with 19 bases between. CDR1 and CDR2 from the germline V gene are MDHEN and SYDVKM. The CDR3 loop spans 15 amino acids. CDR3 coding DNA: TGTGCCAGCAGTTTGATTCCCTCGGGGGCTCAGACGCAGTATTTT. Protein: CASSLIPSGAQTQYF. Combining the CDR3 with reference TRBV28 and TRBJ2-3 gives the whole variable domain DVKVTQSSRYLVKRTGEKVFLECVQDMDHENMFWYRQDPGLGLRLIYFSYDVKMKEKGDIPEGYSVSREKKERFSLILESASTNQTSMYLCASSLIPSGAQTQYFGPGTRLTVL.

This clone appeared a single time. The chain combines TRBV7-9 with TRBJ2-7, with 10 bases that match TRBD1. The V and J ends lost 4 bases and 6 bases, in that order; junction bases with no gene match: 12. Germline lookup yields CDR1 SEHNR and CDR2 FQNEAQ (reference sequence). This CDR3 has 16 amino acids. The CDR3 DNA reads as TGTGCCAGCAGCTCCAATCCGGGACAGGGGTCCCTCGAGCAGTACTTC. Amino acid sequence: CASSSNPGQGSLEQYF.

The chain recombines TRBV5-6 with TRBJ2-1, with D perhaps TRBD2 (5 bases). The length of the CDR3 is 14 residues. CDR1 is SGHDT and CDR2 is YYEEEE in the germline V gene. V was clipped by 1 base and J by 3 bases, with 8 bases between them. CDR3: CASSLTGYYNEQFF. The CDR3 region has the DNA TGTGCCAGCAGCTTGACGGGATACTACAATGAGCAGTTCTTC. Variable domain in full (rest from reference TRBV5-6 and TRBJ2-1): DAGVTQSPTHLIKTRGQQVTLRCSPKSGHDTVSWYQQALGQGPQFIFQYYEEEERQRGNFPDRFSGHQFPNYSSELNVNALLLGDSALYLCASSLTGYYNEQFFGPGTRLTVL.

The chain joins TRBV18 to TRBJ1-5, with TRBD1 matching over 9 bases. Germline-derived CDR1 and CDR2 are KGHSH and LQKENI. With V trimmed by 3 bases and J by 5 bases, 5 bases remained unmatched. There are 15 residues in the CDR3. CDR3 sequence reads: CASSPGQGPHQPQHF. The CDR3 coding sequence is TGTGCCAGCTCACCCGGACAGGGGCCCCATCAGCCCCAGCATTTT. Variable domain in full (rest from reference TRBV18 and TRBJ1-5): NAGVMQNPRHLVRRRGQEARLRCSPMKGHSHVYWYRQLPEEGLKFMVYLQKENIIDESGMPKERFSAEFPKEGPSILRIQQVVRGDSAAYFCASSPGQGPHQPQHFGDGTRLSIL.